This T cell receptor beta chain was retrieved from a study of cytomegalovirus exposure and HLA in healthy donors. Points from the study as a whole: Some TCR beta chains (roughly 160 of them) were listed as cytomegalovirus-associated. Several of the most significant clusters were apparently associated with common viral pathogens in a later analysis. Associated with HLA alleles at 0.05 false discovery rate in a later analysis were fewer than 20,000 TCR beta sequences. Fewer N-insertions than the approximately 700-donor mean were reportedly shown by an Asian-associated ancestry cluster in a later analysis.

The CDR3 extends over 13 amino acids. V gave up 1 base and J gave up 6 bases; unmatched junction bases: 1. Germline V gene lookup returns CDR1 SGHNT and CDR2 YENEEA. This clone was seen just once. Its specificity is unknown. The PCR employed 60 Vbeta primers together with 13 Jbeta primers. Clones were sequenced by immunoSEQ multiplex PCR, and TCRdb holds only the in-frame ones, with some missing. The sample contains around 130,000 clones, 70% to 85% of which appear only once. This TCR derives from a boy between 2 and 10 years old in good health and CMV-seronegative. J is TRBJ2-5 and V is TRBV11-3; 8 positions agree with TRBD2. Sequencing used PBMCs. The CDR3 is CASSLGGRKTQYF. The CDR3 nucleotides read TGTGCCAGCAGCTTAGGCGGGAGGAAGACCCAGTACTTC.